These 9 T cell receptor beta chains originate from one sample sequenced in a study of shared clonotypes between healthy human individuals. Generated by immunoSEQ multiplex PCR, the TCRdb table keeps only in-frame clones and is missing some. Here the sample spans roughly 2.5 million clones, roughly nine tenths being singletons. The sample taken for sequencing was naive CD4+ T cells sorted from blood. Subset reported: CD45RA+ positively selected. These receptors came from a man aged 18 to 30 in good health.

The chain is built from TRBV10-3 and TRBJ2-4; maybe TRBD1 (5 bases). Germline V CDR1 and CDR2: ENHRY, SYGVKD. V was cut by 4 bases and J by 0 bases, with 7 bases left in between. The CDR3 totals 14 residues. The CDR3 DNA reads TGTGCCATCAGTGGGCAGGGAGCCAAAAACATTCAGTACTTC. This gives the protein CAISGQGAKNIQYF.

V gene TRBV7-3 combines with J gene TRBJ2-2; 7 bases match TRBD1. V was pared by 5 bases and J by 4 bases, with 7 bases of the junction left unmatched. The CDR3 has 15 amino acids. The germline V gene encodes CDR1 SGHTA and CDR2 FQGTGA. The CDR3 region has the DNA TGTGCCAGCAGCGAGACAGGGACAGTCACCGGGGAGCTGTTTTTT. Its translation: CASSETGTVTGELFF.

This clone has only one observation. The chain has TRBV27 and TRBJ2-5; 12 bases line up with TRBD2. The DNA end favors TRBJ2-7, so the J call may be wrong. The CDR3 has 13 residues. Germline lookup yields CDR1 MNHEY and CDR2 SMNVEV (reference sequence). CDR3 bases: TGTGCCAGCAGACTAGCGGGAGGCCACGAGCAGTACTTC. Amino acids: CASRLAGGHEQYF.

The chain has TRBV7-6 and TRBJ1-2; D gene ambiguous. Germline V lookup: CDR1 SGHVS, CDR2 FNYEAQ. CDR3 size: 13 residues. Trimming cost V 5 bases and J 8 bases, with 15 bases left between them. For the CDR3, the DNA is TGTGCCAGCAGCAACCGGGCTGTGGAAGGCTACACCTTC. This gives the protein CASSNRAVEGYTF.

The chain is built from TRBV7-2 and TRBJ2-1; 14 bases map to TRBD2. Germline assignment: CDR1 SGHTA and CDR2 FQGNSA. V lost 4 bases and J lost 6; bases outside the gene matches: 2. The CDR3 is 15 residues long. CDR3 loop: CASSYGTSGSNEQFF. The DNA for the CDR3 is TGTGCCAGCAGCTACGGGACTAGCGGGAGCAATGAGCAGTTCTTC.

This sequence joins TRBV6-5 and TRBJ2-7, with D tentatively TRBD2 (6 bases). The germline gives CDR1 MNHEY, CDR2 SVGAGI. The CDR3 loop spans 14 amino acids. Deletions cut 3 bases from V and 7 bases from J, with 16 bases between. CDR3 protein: CASSYNGGPGEQYF. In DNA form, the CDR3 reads TGTGCCAGCAGTTATAACGGGGGACCCGGGGAGCAGTACTTC.

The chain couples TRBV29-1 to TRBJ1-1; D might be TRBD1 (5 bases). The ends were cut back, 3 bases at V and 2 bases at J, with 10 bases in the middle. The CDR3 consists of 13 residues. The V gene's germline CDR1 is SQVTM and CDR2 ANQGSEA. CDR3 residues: CSVDGWTNTEAFF. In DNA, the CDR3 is TGCAGCGTTGATGGCTGGACAAACACTGAAGCTTTCTTT.

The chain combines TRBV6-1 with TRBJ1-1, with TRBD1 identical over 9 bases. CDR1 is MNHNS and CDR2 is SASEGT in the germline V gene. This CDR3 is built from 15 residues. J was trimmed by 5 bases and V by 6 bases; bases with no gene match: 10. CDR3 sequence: CASSTWGQGNTEAFF. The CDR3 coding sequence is TGTGCCAGCAGCACCTGGGGACAGGGAAATACTGAAGCTTTCTTT.

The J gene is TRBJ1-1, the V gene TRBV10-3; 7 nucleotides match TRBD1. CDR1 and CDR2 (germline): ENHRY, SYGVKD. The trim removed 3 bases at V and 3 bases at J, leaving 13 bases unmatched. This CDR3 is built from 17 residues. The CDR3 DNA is TGTGCCATCAGTGAAAACCAGGGGGTAGGTAGGGACACTGAAGCTTTCTTT. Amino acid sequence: CAISENQGVGRDTEAFF.